A single sample gave rise to the 22 T cell receptor beta chains below, sequenced in a study of blood T cells in healthy people across ages. A second about 6 to 11 cycle PCR used barcoded and J-beta primers. TCRdb redid the calling of the 5' RACE reads with MiXCR, one entry per CDR3 protein. The top ten clones hold approximately 2.1% of a sample with about 1.8 million distinct CDR3 sequences, around 48% of them seen once. Input material: blood. The receptors were gathered from a woman aged 40 to 49 in good health.

This sequence joins TRBV15 and TRBJ2-7; 7 nucleotides agree with TRBD1. The V and J ends lost 5 bases and 6 bases, in that order; junction bases with no gene match: 10. The CDR3 sequence is 14 residues long. CDR1 and CDR2 from the germline V gene are LNHNV and YYDKDF (reference sequence). The CDR3 spells CATSVQGKGSEQYF. DNA of the CDR3: TGTGCCACCAGCGTACAGGGGAAGGGTTCCGAGCAGTACTTC.

This chain joins TRBV2 and TRBJ2-3, with D uncertain. Trimming left V 10 bases short and J 6 bases short, with 23 bases between. This CDR3 has 15 residues. Germline V gives CDR1 SNHLY, CDR2 FYNNEI. The CDR3 loop reads CATNSARSNTDTQYF. CDR3 coding DNA: TGTGCCACCAACTCAGCTCGATCGAACACGGATACGCAGTATTTT.

The chain employs TRBV24-1 and TRBJ1-1; tentatively, D is TRBD1 (6 bases). CDR1 and CDR2 from the germline V gene are KGHDR and SFDVKD. With 10 bases removed from V and 1 base from J, the gap between germline ends came to 12 bases. This CDR3 spans 13 amino acids. The CDR3 nucleotides are TGTGCCACACGACAGGCGCCGAACACTGAAGCTTTCTTT. Translated, it gives CATRQAPNTEAFF.

The chain has TRBV6-6 and TRBJ2-7; D gene ambiguous. Trimming removed 6 bases from V and 4 bases from J, with 19 bases in between. CDR1 is MNHNY, CDR2 SVGAGI, per germline (reference sequence). There are 15 residues in the CDR3. CDR3 protein: CASRLTPTQTYEQYF. CDR3 in DNA: TGTGCCAGCAGACTAACCCCGACCCAAACTTACGAGCAGTACTTC.

The chain employs TRBV12-3 or TRBV12-4 and TRBJ1-2; D gene ambiguous. The CDR3 is 14 residues long. The V end lost 8 bases, the J end lost 6 bases, and 19 bases lay between the germline ends. CDR3 bases: TGTGCCAGCTTCCGAGAAGGCCCCGTCGATGGCTACACCTTC. Protein product: CASFREGPVDGYTF.

This clonotype turned up a few times. The V gene is TRBV6-6, the J gene TRBJ2-5, with D maybe TRBD1 (6 bases). Trimming removed 2 bases from V and 2 bases from J, with 9 bases in between. CDR3 size: 14 residues. Germline CDR1 and CDR2: MNHNY and SVGAGI (reference sequence). The CDR3 sequence is CASSYGTPQETQYF. DNA for the CDR3: TGTGCCAGCAGTTACGGGACACCGCAAGAGACCCAGTACTTC.

This clonotype was found once. The chain recombines TRBV29-1 with TRBJ1-4, with D uncertain. Germline loops: CDR1 SQVTM, CDR2 ANQGSEA. V was cut by 1 base and J by 8 bases, with 8 bases left in between. This CDR3 comprises 12 residues. For the CDR3, the DNA is TGCAGCGTTGAAGCCATGGGGGAAAAACTGTTTTTT. Its protein product is CSVEAMGEKLFF.

V usage is TRBV20-1 and J usage is TRBJ2-1; D possibly corresponds to TRBD2 (5 bases). The last part of the DNA fits TRBJ2-7 better; the J call may be wrong. CDR1 DFQATT and CDR2 SNEGSKA come from the germline V gene (reference sequence). The CDR3 contains 15 residues. The chain's CDR3 is CSARGLSDSYNEQYF. CDR3 sequence (DNA): TGCAGTGCTAGAGGACTTTCGGACTCCTACAATGAGCAGTACTTC.

This chain connects TRBV13 to TRBJ2-1; D not resolved. In germline, CDR1 is PRHDT, CDR2 FYEKMQ (reference sequence). The CDR3 has 15 amino acids. V lost 7 bases to trimming and J lost 2 bases, with 15 bases between them. The CDR3 loop is CASTLGTNTYNEQFF. CDR3 in DNA: TGTGCCAGCACCCTAGGCACGAACACCTACAATGAGCAGTTCTTC.

This chain links TRBV29-1 with TRBJ1-2, with 11 bases matching TRBD1. CDR3 size: 16 residues. Germline V gene lookup returns CDR1 SQVTM and CDR2 ANQGSEA. Trimming at V came to 0 bases and at J to 0 bases, leaving 3 bases not matched to a gene. The CDR3 region is CSVEEPGQGANYGYTF. CDR3 coding DNA: TGCAGCGTTGAAGAGCCGGGACAGGGGGCTAACTATGGCTACACCTTC.

The rearrangement links TRBV7-9 to TRBJ2-7, with D perhaps matching TRBD2 (5 bases). V gave up 7 bases and J gave up 0 bases, with 7 bases separating them. Germline V lookup: CDR1 SEHNR, CDR2 FQNEAQ (reference sequence). The CDR3 is made up of 12 amino acids. The DNA of the CDR3 is TGTGCCAGCATTACTAGCTCCTACGAGCAGTACTTC. Its translation is CASITSSYEQYF.

This clonotype was seen more than once but under ten times. The rearrangement joins TRBV29-1 to TRBJ2-5, with D unclear. The J call could be wrong; TRBJ2-7 is a better fit for the DNA end. Per germline, CDR1 SQVTM and CDR2 ANQGSEA. The CDR3 totals 13 residues. CDR3 sequence: CSVEGDAVLEQYF. The DNA of the CDR3 is TGCAGCGTTGAAGGTGACGCTGTCCTCGAGCAGTACTTC.

V is TRBV20-1 and J is TRBJ2-5, with D possibly being TRBD1 (6 bases). The CDR3 sequence is 14 residues long. Germline V CDR1 and CDR2: DFQATT, SNEGSKA (reference sequence). Trimming took off 4 bases at V and 2 bases at J, with 14 bases between the two ends. CDR3 DNA sequence: TGCAGTGCTACCGATCGGACAGATCAAGAGACCCAGTACTTC. Translating gives CSATDRTDQETQYF.

This sequence joins TRBV6-2 or TRBV6-3 and TRBJ2-1; TRBD1 is a possible D gene (5 bases). The CDR3 runs 13 residues. The germline gives CDR1 MNHEY, CDR2 SVGEGT. The ends were cut back, 10 bases at V and 2 bases at J, with 12 bases in the middle. In DNA form, the CDR3 reads TGTGCCACCGCAGGGCCTGCCTACAATGAGCAGTTCTTC. It encodes CATAGPAYNEQFF.

This clonotype was seen only a few times. Sequence at one end of the junction differs from germline and may be a read error. The chain combines TRBV4-2 with TRBJ2-3; 16 bases are shared with TRBD2. This CDR3 is 18 amino acids long. Germline V CDR1 and CDR2: LGHNA, YNFKEQ. CDR3 sequence (DNA): TGTGCCAGCAGCCAGCCCGGGACTAGCGGGGGGGCCAAAGATACGCTGTATTTT. Translation: CASSQPGTSGGAKDTLYF.

CDR3 in DNA: TGTGCCAGTAGGGCGCAGGGCCTACCCTACGAGCAGTACTTC. It yields the protein CASRAQGLPYEQYF. The chain employs TRBV19 and TRBJ2-7; D perhaps matches TRBD1 (5 bases). Looked up from germline, CDR1 is LNHDA and CDR2 is SQIVND (reference sequence). The CDR3 sequence is 14 residues long. V lost 6 bases and J lost 2, with 14 bases in between. The full variable domain, with the rest looked up from reference TRBV19 and TRBJ2-7, is DGGITQSPKYLFRKEGQNVTLSCEQNLNHDAMYWYRQDPGQGLRLIYYSQIVNDFQKGDIAEGYSVSREKKESFPLTVTSAQKNPTAFYLCASRAQGLPYEQYFGPGTRLTVT.

The chain employs TRBV5-6 and TRBJ2-7, with a tentative D call TRBD2 (5 bases). The ends were cut back, 6 bases at V and 3 bases at J, with 16 bases in the middle. CDR1 SGHDT and CDR2 YYEEEE come from the germline V gene. The CDR3 covers 14 residues. In nucleotides, the CDR3 is TGTGCCAGCAATCCATCGGGGAGCGGCTACGAGCAGTACTTC. Amino acids: CASNPSGSGYEQYF.

This clonotype has only a few counts. The chain carries TRBV7-2 and TRBJ1-6; D is perhaps TRBD1 (5 bases). Trimming took off 0 bases at V and 6 bases at J, with 12 bases between the two ends. The CDR3 spans 16 residues. Germline CDR1 is SGHTA and CDR2 is FQGNSA. CDR3 in amino acids: CASSLATGRINSPLHF. The CDR3 DNA follows: TGTGCCAGCAGCTTAGCTACGGGACGTATTAATTCACCCCTCCACTTT.

The table lists this clonotype with a few counts. V gene TRBV12-3 or TRBV12-4 combines with J gene TRBJ2-7, with D possibly TRBD1 on 6 matching bases. With 2 bases removed from V and 0 bases from J, the gap between germline ends came to 14 bases. The CDR3 runs to 16 residues. CDR3 bases: TGTGCCAGCAGTTTACATCAGGGGACCCTCTCCTACGAGCAGTACTTC. Translated: CASSLHQGTLSYEQYF.

This chain uses TRBV6-2 or TRBV6-3 with TRBJ1-6; D uncertain. The CDR3 extends over 14 amino acids. V was shortened by 2 bases and J by 5 bases, with 7 bases between the two germline ends. Germline values: CDR1 MNHEY, CDR2 SVGEGT. The CDR3 loop reads CASSYIEDNSPLHF. The DNA of the CDR3 is TGTGCCAGCAGTTACATCGAAGATAATTCACCCCTCCACTTT.

The chain uses TRBV7-2 and TRBJ2-3; 7 bases agree with TRBD2. Looked up from germline, CDR1 is SGHTA and CDR2 is FQGNSA. The CDR3 spans 17 residues. With 2 bases clipped from V and 6 bases from J, the junction kept 14 bases outside the gene matches. Here the CDR3 reads CASSLKGVSSGMDTQYF. The CDR3 bases are TGTGCCAGCAGCTTAAAGGGAGTATCTAGCGGAATGGATACGCAGTATTTT.

The chain uses TRBV6-2 or TRBV6-3 and TRBJ2-4; TRBD1 is a possible D gene (6 bases). This CDR3 region has 16 residues. CDR1 is MNHEY and CDR2 is SVGEGT in the germline V gene. Trimming stripped 5 bases from V and 2 bases from J, with 16 bases between. The CDR3, as DNA: TGTGCCAGCAGTCCTCAGGGGAAGGTCACCAAAAACATTCAGTACTTC. Amino acids: CASSPQGKVTKNIQYF.